A selection of T cell receptor beta chains follows, all from one sample in a study of T-cell reconstitution after alpha-beta-depleted transplantation in children. Each CDR3 protein is one row after TCRdb ran MiXCR on the PCR reads. Here the sample spans hundreds of thousands of distinct CDR3 sequences, about 10% being singletons. This sample comprised PBMCs from the stem cell graft donor, obtained from the stem cell graft. The receptors here all came from a human donor who donated a stem cell graft to a child with SCID. CDR3s include the opening cysteine and the closing phenylalanine or tryptophan. Each record gives: V gene, CDR3 protein.

v_call: TRBV6-5; cdr3_aa: CASSYGPSQSDTQYF
v_call: TRBV12-3/TRBV12-4; cdr3_aa: CASSRHGDMAGELFF
v_call: TRBV5-1; cdr3_aa: CASSLQGGFQETQYF
v_call: TRBV6-5; cdr3_aa: CAISYSAGGFGNTIYF
v_call: TRBV5-1; cdr3_aa: CASSVGTVNTGELFF
v_call: TRBV7-9; cdr3_aa: CASSPRDFQETQYF
v_call: TRBV12-3/TRBV12-4; cdr3_aa: CASSTTPGQGVAEAFF
v_call: TRBV29-1; cdr3_aa: CSSIGTGGEQYF
v_call: TRBV25-1; cdr3_aa: CASIEGGLTEKLFF
v_call: TRBV12-3/TRBV12-4; cdr3_aa: CASSSLQGREAGELFF
v_call: TRBV7-6; cdr3_aa: CASSLSGTFEQYF
v_call: TRBV7-8; cdr3_aa: CASSLSGNQETQYF
v_call: TRBV4-1; cdr3_aa: CASSQDPTSGAQETQYF
v_call: TRBV27; cdr3_aa: CASSLTGPNGYTF
v_call: TRBV3-1; cdr3_aa: CASSQKDLEETQYF
v_call: TRBV5-6; cdr3_aa: CASSSRDEQFF
v_call: TRBV7-7; cdr3_aa: CASSLSGGFTDTKYF
v_call: TRBV3-1; cdr3_aa: CASSQGYRINLAGELFF
v_call: TRBV20-1; cdr3_aa: CSAEVRGGTDTQYF
v_call: TRBV29-1; cdr3_aa: CSVRTDLLSGYTF
v_call: TRBV7-8; cdr3_aa: CASSLSRLDTYGYTF
v_call: TRBV6-5; cdr3_aa: CASSSDKYNEQFF
v_call: TRBV7-9; cdr3_aa: CASSSGGSEAFF
v_call: TRBV5-6; cdr3_aa: CASSLMAGTSGGKTQYF
v_call: TRBV12-3/TRBV12-4; cdr3_aa: CASSSIRGHRGYTF
v_call: TRBV6-1; cdr3_aa: CATTGQGYNSPLHF
v_call: TRBV12-3/TRBV12-4; cdr3_aa: CASSPGEALTF
v_call: TRBV20-1; cdr3_aa: CSASNQGRNEQFF
v_call: TRBV10-3; cdr3_aa: CAISDVNRPEAFF
v_call: TRBV20-1; cdr3_aa: CSARQDSNTGELFF
v_call: TRBV6-5; cdr3_aa: CASRRDNADEKLFF
v_call: TRBV7-2; cdr3_aa: CASSTGRLHYEQYF
v_call: TRBV20-1; cdr3_aa: CSAVPRTSGGRNEQFF
v_call: TRBV19; cdr3_aa: CASSIVSGGPLETQYF
v_call: TRBV7-6; cdr3_aa: CASSRGQGNEKLFF
v_call: TRBV12-3/TRBV12-4; cdr3_aa: CASRDDLYNEQFF
v_call: TRBV5-1; cdr3_aa: CASSLVLAGANEQFF
v_call: TRBV7-9; cdr3_aa: CASSSSGTELYEQYF
v_call: TRBV5-1; cdr3_aa: CASSLFGVEGYEQYF
v_call: TRBV10-3; cdr3_aa: CAITEGGNQPQHF
v_call: TRBV5-6; cdr3_aa: CASNFPSSSYNEQFF
v_call: TRBV10-3; cdr3_aa: CAISEDRDGELFF
v_call: TRBV7-8; cdr3_aa: CASSFSGATDYEQYF
v_call: TRBV18; cdr3_aa: CASTTRTANTGELFF
v_call: TRBV29-1; cdr3_aa: CSVDVGVTGYEQYF
v_call: TRBV20-1; cdr3_aa: CSARDASGGRTQETQYF
v_call: TRBV6-5; cdr3_aa: CASSYTSGLAGGNEQFF
v_call: TRBV7-9; cdr3_aa: CASIMWTGEDYGQYF
v_call: TRBV20-1; cdr3_aa: CSAGDGYNEQFF
v_call: TRBV7-9; cdr3_aa: CASSSGTGQDEQFF
v_call: TRBV10-3; cdr3_aa: CAISESGGGYEQYF
v_call: TRBV24-1; cdr3_aa: CATSDLRQRTSGNTIYF
v_call: TRBV20-1; cdr3_aa: CSASGNPSSYNEQFF
v_call: TRBV11-2; cdr3_aa: CASSPNFEGSYNEQFF
v_call: TRBV12-3/TRBV12-4; cdr3_aa: CASSIGAGGPYNEQFF
v_call: TRBV5-1; cdr3_aa: CASSLVRGNYEQYF
v_call: TRBV5-1; cdr3_aa: CASSLFLGLQGGVDTQYF
v_call: TRBV7-6; cdr3_aa: CASSLKGTNSPLHF
v_call: TRBV7-9; cdr3_aa: CASIEPPQSSYNEQFF